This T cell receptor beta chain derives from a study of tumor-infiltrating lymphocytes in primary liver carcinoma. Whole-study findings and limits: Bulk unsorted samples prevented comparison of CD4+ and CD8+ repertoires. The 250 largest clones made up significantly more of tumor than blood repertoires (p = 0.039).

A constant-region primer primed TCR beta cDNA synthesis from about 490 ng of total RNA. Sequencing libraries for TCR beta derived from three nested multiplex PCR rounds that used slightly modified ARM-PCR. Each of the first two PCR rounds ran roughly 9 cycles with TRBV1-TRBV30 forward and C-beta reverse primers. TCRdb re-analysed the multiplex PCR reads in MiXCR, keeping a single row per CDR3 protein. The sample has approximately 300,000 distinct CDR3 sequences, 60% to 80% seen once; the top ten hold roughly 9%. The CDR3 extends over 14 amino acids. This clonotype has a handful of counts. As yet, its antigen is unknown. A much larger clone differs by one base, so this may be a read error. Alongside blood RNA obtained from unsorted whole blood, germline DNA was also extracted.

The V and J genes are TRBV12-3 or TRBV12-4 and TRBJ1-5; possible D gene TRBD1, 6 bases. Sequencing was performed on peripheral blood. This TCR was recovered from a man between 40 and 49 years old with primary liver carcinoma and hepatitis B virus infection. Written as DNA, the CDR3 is TGTGCCAACAGTCACAGGGACAGCAATCAGCCCCAGCATTTT. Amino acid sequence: CANSHRDSNQPQHF.